The source of this TCR beta chain is a study of T cell responses to AZD1222 COVID-19 vaccine (dated by TCRdb to the early 2020s). For context, the study as a whole: AZD1222 recipients with second doses at about 4 weeks or about 12 weeks were pooled, because spike-specific TCR depth and breadth did not differ between schedules. TCR sequencing was performed for roughly 240 trial participants, of whom roughly 200 were given two doses of AZD1222 and around 26 were given two doses of MenACWY control vaccine. Trial participants were enrolled into age subgroups of 18-55, 56-69 and 70-plus years, which contained about 150, 28 and 57 TCR-sequenced participants, respectively. Results and caveats for the whole study, not just this receptor: A significant rise in spike-specific TCR breadth and depth was observed after two AZD1222 doses relative to day 0 and relative to MenACWY recipients. CD4 TCRs associated with the vaccine covered the entire spike protein, and the dominant responses were in regions 160-218 and 743-854. No day 14 peak-response samples were available, so repertoires were characterized only after the peak T cell response. Reportedly, almost half of the unique spike-specific TCRs recognized epitopes lying outside the regions that are mutated in the B.1.351 and B.1.1.7 variants. Most participants were white British and females outnumbered males, and the authors suggested that clonal diversity may have been underestimated. Only a handful of AZD1222 recipients were SARS-CoV-2 seropositive at baseline, limiting conclusions about previously exposed vaccinees. The 56-69-year group was small, and its depth increase did not reach significance, likely because of low power.

CDR1 and CDR2, per the germline V gene (reference sequence), are SGHKS and YYEKEE. V is cut back by 4 bases and J by 2 bases, with 6 bases in the junction unmatched. Inclusive of the bounding cysteine and phenylalanine, the CDR3 is 14 residues long. This entry keeps only the CDR3 DNA: 42 bases, framed from base 1. The time point label, read with the paper, signifies: baseline before first vaccination. Vaccinee samples were obtained from the UK trials COV001 and COV002, which included a single-blind randomized controlled phase 2/3 trial of AZD1222 (ChAdOx1 nCoV-19) in healthy adults. For TCRbeta chain sequencing, PBMC samples were collected from trial participants at day 0 and at day 28 after the second dose. The CDR3 regions of human TCRbeta chains were subjected to immunosequencing. Turning to the authors' computational methods: Repertoire TCRs were checked for matches against a reference library of SARS-CoV-2-specific TCRs that had been generated using the MIRA antigen-specificity platform. Breadth meant the fraction of unique TCRs that were SARS-CoV-2-associated, whereas depth meant the fraction of total T cells that were SARS-CoV-2-associated. Using the MIRA data, each spike-specific TCR was assigned both to the spike region to which the TCR was reactive and to a CD4 or CD8 class. Log10-transformed breadth and depth values were compared by one-way ANOVA with Sidak's multiple comparisons tests. TCRdb re-hosts the immuneACCESS table, in-frame sequences only. Its copies lack some clones; in the studies checked, an unresolved V gene accounts for under half of them, and the cause for the rest is not known. V and J calls and clone size are as listed in that table; D and trimming were resolved from the DNA. Across this sample there are about 150,000 clones, with roughly 92% seen only once. Together, the top ten hold around 1.7% of the sample.

This clone was counted once. The antigen it binds to is not known. One base away there is no much larger clone; base qualities are not given. The sample here was peripheral blood, taken on day 0 of AZD1222 vaccination. The V and J segments used are TRBV5-5 and TRBJ2-7; TRBD1 lines up with 7 middle nucleotides. This clonotype was sampled from an adult in good health. The DNA reads TGTGCCAGCAGCCTACGGGACAGTCCCTACGAGCAGTACTTC. Protein translation: CASSLRDSPYEQYF.